These 10 T cell receptor beta chains came from one sample sequenced in a study of T cell responses to AZD1222 COVID-19 vaccine. Using immunoSEQ multiplex PCR, the repertoire was profiled, and TCRdb retains in-frame clones only, with some absent. This sample yields fewer than 140,000 clones, of which less than 95% are seen a single time; around 8% belongs to the top ten. The specimen was peripheral blood, collected 28 days after the second AZD1222 dose. These TCRs come from an adult who received the AZD1222 COVID-19 vaccine.

The chain joins TRBV5-1 to TRBJ1-4; D unclear. Germline CDR1 is SGHRS and CDR2 is YFSETQ. Trimming shortened V by 0 bases and J by 3 bases, and 12 bases separated the two germline ends. The CDR3 runs 16 residues. The CDR3 bases are TGCGCCAGCAGCTTGGCGGCCGGCTTCGCTAATGAAAAACTGTTTTTT. As protein: CASSLAAGFANEKLFF.

This chain uses TRBV7-9 with TRBJ2-5; perhaps TRBD1 as D (5 bases). The CDR3 runs 14 residues. Trimming cost V 4 bases and J 3 bases, with 12 bases left between them. The germline V gene encodes CDR1 SEHNR and CDR2 FQNEAQ (reference sequence). The CDR3 nucleotides read TGTGCCAGCAGCTATCAGGGTTTGAAAGAGACCCAGTACTTC. Its translation is CASSYQGLKETQYF.

In DNA, the CDR3 is TGCGCCAGCTCATTTAGACAGGCTTACAATTCACCCCTCCACTTT. This sequence encodes CASSFRQAYNSPLHF. This rearrangement joins TRBV4-1 to TRBJ1-6; D may be TRBD1 (6 bases). V was shortened by 8 bases and J by 7 bases, with 18 bases between the two germline ends. The CDR3 covers 15 residues. Germline V gene sequence: CDR1 MGHRA, CDR2 YSYEKL.

This clone was seen only once. The chain uses TRBV2 and TRBJ2-1; D may be TRBD2 (6 bases). V was trimmed by 10 bases and J by 1 base, leaving 8 bases between them. CDR1 and CDR2 from the germline V gene are SNHLY and FYNNEI. This CDR3 is built from 12 residues. The CDR3 region has the DNA TGTGCCACCCGGGGGTCCTACAATGAGCAGTTCTTC. As protein: CATRGSYNEQFF.

This clone was seen only once. The CDR3 loop reads CASRSQGTIYF. Here the CDR3 DNA reads TGTGCCAGCAGATCCCAGGGGACCATATATTTT. The V call is TRBV6-5, the J call TRBJ1-3; D might be TRBD1 (6 bases). The ends were cut back, 6 bases at V and 10 bases at J, with 10 bases in the middle. CDR3 length: 11 amino acids. CDR1 MNHEY and CDR2 SVGAGI come from the germline V gene.

The rearrangement uses TRBV7-3 and TRBJ1-1; D is ambiguous. The V gene's germline CDR1 is SGHTA and CDR2 FQGTGA. Trimming shortened V by 5 bases and J by 2 bases, and 9 bases separated the two germline ends. The CDR3 extends over 13 amino acids. CDR3: CASSASGNTEAFF. The CDR3 nucleotides read TGTGCCAGCAGCGCCTCAGGTAACACTGAAGCTTTCTTT.

V gene TRBV6-5 combines with J gene TRBJ1-1; D remains unclear. V lost 11 bases and J 0 bases, leaving 13 bases between the germline ends. The CDR3 sequence is 13 residues long. CDR1 and CDR2 from the germline V gene are MNHEY and SVGAGI. The CDR3 DNA is TGTGCCGGAACTTTTACGATGAACACTGAAGCTTTCTTT. This gives the protein CAGTFTMNTEAFF.

The chain combines TRBV24-1 with TRBJ2-1; either TRBD1 or TRBD2 may supply D (5 bases each). The CDR3 is made up of 14 amino acids. The germline CDR1 and CDR2 sequences are KGHDR and SFDVKD. Trimming cost V 3 bases and J 7 bases, with 12 bases left between them. The DNA of the CDR3 is TGTGCCACCAGTGATCCCCAGGGCGGGAATGAGCAGTTCTTC. Translated: CATSDPQGGNEQFF.

J is TRBJ2-1 and V is TRBV7-9, with 9 bases identical to TRBD1. The CDR3 spans 16 residues. After removal of 4 bases from V and 4 bases from J, the junction contained 8 bases not matched to a gene. The germline gives CDR1 SEHNR, CDR2 FQNEAQ (reference sequence). CDR3 DNA: TGTGCCAGCAGCTATTGGTCGGACAGGGGATACAATGAGCAGTTCTTC. Translating gives CASSYWSDRGYNEQFF.

The rearrangement joins TRBV6-2 or TRBV6-3 to TRBJ2-7; D may correspond to TRBD1 or TRBD2 (6 bases each). Germline CDR1 is MNHEY and CDR2 is SVGEGT. The ends were cut back, 2 bases at V and 5 bases at J, with 19 bases in the middle. The CDR3 length is 16 residues. CDR3 DNA: TGTGCCAGCAGTTACACCAACAGGGACTTGGACGACGAGCAGTACTTC. It yields the protein CASSYTNRDLDDEQYF.